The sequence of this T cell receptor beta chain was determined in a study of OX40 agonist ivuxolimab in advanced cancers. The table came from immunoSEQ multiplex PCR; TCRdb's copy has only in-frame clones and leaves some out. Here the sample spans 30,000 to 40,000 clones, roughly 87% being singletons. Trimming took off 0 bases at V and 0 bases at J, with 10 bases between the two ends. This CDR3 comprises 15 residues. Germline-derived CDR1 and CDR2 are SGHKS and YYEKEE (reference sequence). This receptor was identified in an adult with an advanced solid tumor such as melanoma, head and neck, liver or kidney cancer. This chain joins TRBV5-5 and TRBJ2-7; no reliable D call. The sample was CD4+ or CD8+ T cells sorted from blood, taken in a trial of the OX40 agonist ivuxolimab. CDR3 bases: TGTGCCAGCAGCTTGGACGCTGCCTCCTCCTACGAGCAGTACTTC. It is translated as CASSLDAASSYEQYF.